Listed here are 28 T cell receptor beta chains from one sample, sequenced in a study of a mutant IDH1 vaccine in newly diagnosed glioma. Repertoires were generated with immunoSEQ multiplex PCR, while TCRdb's copy carries only in-frame clones and drops some. The data contain roughly 86,000 clones, around four fifths of them singletons. Sample time point: baseline, week 1 (first vaccination visit). Treatment given: pre-vaccination baseline after standard-of-care therapy. The sequencing here drew on PBMCs, taken from a glioma patient treated with radiotherapy, temozolomide or both. The origin of the receptors is a man aged 40-50 years with glioma.

This sequence joins TRBV19 and TRBJ1-5, with D maybe TRBD1 (6 bases). CDR3 size: 15 residues. Germline CDR1 reads LNHDA; CDR2 reads SQIVND (reference sequence). V was trimmed by 7 bases and J by 0 bases, leaving 13 bases between them. CDR3 nucleotides: TGTGCCAGTACCTACAGGGAATATAGCAATCAGCCCCAGCATTTT. Residues: CASTYREYSNQPQHF.

The V call is TRBV6-5, the J call TRBJ1-3; D possibly corresponds to TRBD1 (5 bases). The V and J ends lost 0 bases and 3 bases respectively, with 12 bases between them. The CDR3 consists of 16 residues. Germline V gene data show CDR1 as MNHEY and CDR2 as SVGAGI. For the CDR3, the DNA is TGTGCCAGCAGTTACTCCTCGCAGGGTCTTGGAAACACCATATATTTT. As protein: CASSYSSQGLGNTIYF.

V usage is TRBV19 and J usage is TRBJ1-2; no clear D. Between the trimmed V and J ends, which lost 0 bases and 8 bases, there was a span of 13 bases. The CDR3 runs to 14 residues. Germline CDR1 is LNHDA and CDR2 is SQIVND (reference sequence). CDR3 in amino acids: CASSIEDLPGGYTF. The CDR3 nucleotides are TGTGCCAGTAGTATAGAGGACCTCCCGGGGGGCTACACCTTC.

This clone was observed a single time. The V call is TRBV6-6, the J call TRBJ2-7, with 7 bases that match TRBD1. The CDR3 is 14 amino acids. The germline V gene encodes CDR1 MNHNY and CDR2 SVGAGI (reference sequence). With V trimmed by 10 bases and J by 0 bases, 9 bases remained unmatched. CDR3 nucleotide sequence: TGTGCCACTCAACAGGGGACGAGCTCCTACGAGCAGTACTTC. Protein sequence: CATQQGTSSYEQYF.

This clone appeared a single time. J is TRBJ1-5 and V is TRBV6-1; 10 nucleotides match TRBD1. The V gene end was trimmed by 6 bases and the J gene end by 6 bases; junction bases not matched to a gene: 8. The CDR3 is 15 amino acids. Germline CDR1 is MNHNS and CDR2 is SASEGT. Here the CDR3 reads CASRMTGGAFQPQHF. The CDR3 DNA reads TGTGCCAGCAGAATGACAGGGGGCGCCTTTCAGCCCCAGCATTTT.

The rearrangement links TRBV2 to TRBJ2-2; 8 nucleotides agree with TRBD1. Germline V CDR1 and CDR2: SNHLY, FYNNEI. The CDR3 length is 15 residues. The V gene end was trimmed by 6 bases and the J gene end by 0 bases; junction bases not matched to a gene: 3. The DNA of the CDR3 is TGTGCCAGCAGGAACAGGGGGACGAACACCGGGGAGCTGTTTTTT. It translates to CASRNRGTNTGELFF.

J is TRBJ2-3 and V is TRBV6-4; 11 bases fit TRBD2. CDR3 length: 15 residues. Germline V gene sequence: CDR1 MRHNA, CDR2 SNTAGT. Unmatched junction bases numbered 5, after V lost 3 bases and J lost 6 bases. The CDR3 reads CASSELAGGGDTQYF. CDR3 in DNA: TGTGCCAGCAGTGAGCTAGCGGGAGGAGGGGATACGCAGTATTTT.

This clone showed up just a few times. The V gene is TRBV15, the J gene TRBJ2-5; maybe TRBD2 (5 bases). V lost 7 bases and J lost 2, with 14 bases in between. Germline loops: CDR1 LNHNV, CDR2 YYDKDF (reference sequence). The CDR3 contains 14 residues. The CDR3 DNA is TGTGCCACCAAAGACGGACTGGATCAAGAGACCCAGTACTTC. It encodes CATKDGLDQETQYF.

CDR3 residues: CASSLVGGVTTEAFF. The CDR3 nucleotides are TGTGCCAGCAGCTTAGTAGGAGGGGTTACCACTGAAGCTTTCTTT. This chain connects TRBV7-6 to TRBJ1-1; D perhaps matches TRBD1 (5 bases). Germline assignment: CDR1 SGHVS and CDR2 FNYEAQ. This CDR3 spans 15 amino acids. Trimming left V 1 base short and J 4 bases short, with 13 bases between.

The chain couples TRBV7-2 to TRBJ1-1, with D unresolved. Trimming removed 3 bases at V and 1 base at J, with 6 bases between. CDR3 length: 13 amino acids. Germline CDR1 SGHTA, CDR2 FQGNSA. CDR3 DNA sequence: TGTGCCAGCAGCTTTCAAAGGAACACTGAAGCTTTCTTT. Residues: CASSFQRNTEAFF.

The chain carries TRBV7-3 and TRBJ2-3; D assignment may be TRBD1 or TRBD2 (5 bases each). Trimming cost V 5 bases and J 1 base, with 16 bases left between them. The CDR3 totals 16 residues. Germline CDR1 reads SGHTA; CDR2 reads FQGTGA. CDR3 region: CASSPSGTAGTDTQYF. The CDR3 coding sequence is TGTGCCAGCAGCCCCTCCGGGACGGCCGGCACAGATACGCAGTATTTT.

The V and J genes are TRBV28 and TRBJ1-5; the match to TRBD1 covers 10 bases. V gave up 3 bases and J gave up 5 bases; unmatched junction bases: 7. Germline-derived CDR1 and CDR2 are MDHEN and SYDVKM. The CDR3 has 16 residues. The CDR3 DNA sequence: TGTGCCAGCAGTTTCCTCGGACAGGGGGACGATCAGCCCCAGCATTTT. Its protein product is CASSFLGQGDDQPQHF.

The CDR3 nucleotides read TGCGCCAGCAGCCAAACTGGCCCCTACGAGCAGTACTTC. Residues: CASSQTGPYEQYF. The chain is built from TRBV5-1 and TRBJ2-7; D not certain. The CDR3 covers 13 residues. Germline V gene lookup returns CDR1 SGHRS and CDR2 YFSETQ. V dropped 4 bases and J dropped 2 bases, with 10 bases sitting between them.

The chain links TRBV18 to TRBJ2-2; 11 nucleotides match TRBD2. This CDR3 is built from 20 residues. Germline V gene sequence: CDR1 KGHSH, CDR2 LQKENI. V gave up 6 bases and J gave up 0 bases; unmatched junction bases: 15. Here the CDR3 DNA reads TGTGCCAGCTCCCCCAGGCCCCTAGCGGGAGGATTCGCGAACACCGGGGAGCTGTTTTTT. Its protein is CASSPRPLAGGFANTGELFF. The whole variable domain, filled in from reference TRBV18 and TRBJ2-2, reads NAGVMQNPRHLVRRRGQEARLRCSPMKGHSHVYWYRQLPEEGLKFMVYLQKENIIDESGMPKERFSAEFPKEGPSILRIQQVVRGDSAAYFCASSPRPLAGGFANTGELFFGEGSRLTVL.

The chain recombines TRBV5-1 with TRBJ2-5, with 11 positions matching TRBD2. V shed 2 bases, J shed 1 base, and the junction held 1 base outside the gene matches. This CDR3 is 15 amino acids long. Germline V gene data show CDR1 as SGHRS and CDR2 as YFSETQ. CDR3 sequence (DNA): TGCGCCAGCAGCTTCGGACTAGCGGGCCAAGAGACCCAGTACTTC. Its protein product is CASSFGLAGQETQYF.

This clone was detected once. The rearrangement links TRBV9 to TRBJ2-3; D is unclear. From germline, CDR1 is SGDLS and CDR2 YYNGEE. There are 15 residues in the CDR3. V dropped 0 bases and J dropped 5 bases, with 13 bases sitting between them. The DNA for the CDR3 is TGTGCCAGCAGCGTAGATACGCAGTTAGGAGATACGCAGTATTTT. It encodes CASSVDTQLGDTQYF.

CDR3 in amino acids: CASSPETGTVETQYF. The DNA for the CDR3 is TGTGCCAGCAGCCCCGAGACAGGGACGGTGGAGACCCAGTACTTC. This chain connects TRBV4-2 to TRBJ2-5; 7 nucleotides agree with TRBD1. Germline trimming cut 4 bases from V and 5 bases from J; bases unmatched to any gene: 10. Per the germline V gene, CDR1 is LGHNA and CDR2 is YNFKEQ. The CDR3 totals 15 residues.

The chain combines TRBV6-1 with TRBJ2-1; D is ambiguous. The CDR3 runs 15 residues. Germline V gives CDR1 MNHNS, CDR2 SASEGT. V was cut by 3 bases and J by 0 bases, with 9 bases left in between. CDR3 sequence (DNA): TGTGCCAGCAGTGATTGGATCGACTCCTACAATGAGCAGTTCTTC. Amino acid sequence: CASSDWIDSYNEQFF.

This sequence joins TRBV7-6 and TRBJ2-7; D uncertain. V lost 1 base to trimming and J lost 6 bases, with 10 bases between them. The CDR3 is 13 amino acids. Germline V gives CDR1 SGHVS, CDR2 FNYEAQ. This chain's CDR3 is CASSLVEWGEQYF. DNA for the CDR3: TGTGCCAGCAGCTTAGTTGAGTGGGGCGAGCAGTACTTC.

The genes are TRBV9 and TRBJ1-2, with D perhaps matching TRBD1 (5 bases). The V gene's germline CDR1 is SGDLS and CDR2 YYNGEE. Trimming stripped 4 bases from V and 6 bases from J, with 13 bases between. The CDR3 totals 13 residues. The DNA of the CDR3 is TGTGCCAGCAGCTCCGGGACCTCAAATGGCTACACCTTC. It is translated as CASSSGTSNGYTF.

This chain links TRBV28 with TRBJ2-1; D unresolved. V was shortened by 7 bases and J by 6 bases, with 22 bases between the two germline ends. The germline V gene encodes CDR1 MDHEN and CDR2 SYDVKM. This CDR3 has 16 amino acids. As DNA, the CDR3 is TGTGCCAGCACCCCCCACACCGACGCTGTCGGCAATGAGCAGTTCTTC. Amino acid sequence: CASTPHTDAVGNEQFF.

The V call is TRBV27, the J call TRBJ1-5; 7 bases map to TRBD1. The CDR3 consists of 13 residues. Trimming at V came to 5 bases and at J to 6 bases, leaving 4 bases not matched to a gene. CDR1 is MNHEY and CDR2 is SMNVEV in the germline V gene (reference sequence). CDR3 protein: CASSGQVFQPQHF. The DNA of the CDR3 is TGTGCCAGCAGTGGACAGGTTTTTCAGCCCCAGCATTTT.

The chain joins TRBV6-5 to TRBJ1-1; possible D gene TRBD1, 6 bases. The V end was cut by 2 bases, the J end by 4 bases, with 14 bases between. This CDR3 has 15 amino acids. The germline CDR1 and CDR2 sequences are MNHEY and SVGAGI. The CDR3 nucleotides read TGTGCCAGCAGTTACCGGGGAGGGGGGCCCACTGAAGCTTTCTTT. Its translation: CASSYRGGGPTEAFF.

The chain carries TRBV4-1 and TRBJ1-4; 9 bases map to TRBD1. After removal of 6 bases from V and 7 bases from J, the junction contained 12 bases not matched to a gene. Germline V gives CDR1 MGHRA, CDR2 YSYEKL. This CDR3 region has 16 residues. CDR3 amino acids: CASRGLTGGSGEKLFF. The CDR3 region has the DNA TGCGCCAGCAGAGGCCTAACAGGGGGCTCCGGTGAAAAACTGTTTTTT.

The chain links TRBV9 to TRBJ1-1, with a weak D call TRBD1 (5 bases). Germline CDR1 is SGDLS and CDR2 is YYNGEE. This CDR3 comprises 15 residues. The V and J ends lost 6 bases and 4 bases respectively, with 19 bases between them. The CDR3 DNA reads TGTGCCAGCACCCCAGGGACGGACGTAATCACTGAAGCTTTCTTT. This codes for CASTPGTDVITEAFF.

This clone was detected a few times. CDR3 nucleotide sequence: TGTGCCAGCAGCTTAGGTCCGGGAAACACTGAAGCTTTCTTT. Residues: CASSLGPGNTEAFF. The chain joins TRBV7-9 to TRBJ1-1; no clear D. The germline V gene has CDR1 SEHNR and CDR2 FQNEAQ (reference sequence). The CDR3 covers 14 residues. Between the trimmed V and J ends, which lost 1 base and 2 bases, there was a span of 8 bases.

The V gene is TRBV9, the J gene TRBJ1-2; 8 bases match TRBD1. V lost 2 bases to trimming and J lost 4 bases; unmatched junction nucleotides: 7. The CDR3 has 15 amino acids. Germline values: CDR1 SGDLS, CDR2 YYNGEE. The CDR3 protein is CASSVGTGLSYGYTF. CDR3 DNA: TGTGCCAGCAGCGTGGGGACAGGCCTCTCCTATGGCTACACCTTC.

This clone was detected a few times. The V and J genes are TRBV10-3 and TRBJ1-1; D uncertain. The CDR3 totals 13 residues. The ends were cut back, 4 bases at V and 0 bases at J, with 6 bases in the middle. CDR1 and CDR2 (germline): ENHRY, SYGVKD. CDR3 sequence reads: CAISGVLNTEAFF. As DNA, the CDR3 is TGTGCCATCAGTGGGGTCCTGAACACTGAAGCTTTCTTT.